This entry concerns a single T cell receptor (beta chain). No cognate antigen has been identified for it. No base qualities exist here, and no much larger clone lies one base off it. Library generation was performed with PCR. These reads were obtained on a NextSeq 500. Preparation of bulk TCR libraries followed a previously described approach, with the TCR primers listed in Table S5. Total RNA was purified with the Qiagen AllPrep DNA/RNA kit. Before any analysis, reads coming from multiple sequencing runs of the same library were combined into one pool. The original pipeline was this. Reads were retained only if their TCR constant sequence matched exactly, and those retained reads were trimmed to 150 nt and grouped according to their 12-nt molecular barcodes. Reads in each barcode group were sub-clustered using a 15% Levenshtein threshold, and a quality-weighted consensus sequence was built for each RNA molecule. Non-functional sequences were removed, as were lower-count sequences one edit away from another. Barcode sub-clusters with fewer than 20% of the maximum read count were removed, based on fitting two negative binomial distributions. Using fastp at Q25 and MiXCR, TCRdb reprocessed the public reads and kept productive beta chains. A single entry per CDR3 protein holds the most common genes and DNA from its merged rows. The V and J calls follow TCRdb's processing rather than the paper's. This sample holds over 85,000 distinct CDR3 sequences; 20% to 25% were observed only once. The ten largest account for 0.7% to 0.8% of the sample.

The data derive from a study of molecular identifiers for immune sequencing clone quantification (dated by TCRdb to 2016 to 2019). Regarding the research as a whole: For a replicate experiment, RNA from roughly 18,000 or 92,000 naive CD8 T cells was divided into five aliquots, and four of the five aliquots were sequenced. The study was a methods study using CD8 T cells to benchmark molecular-identifier clustering-based TCR repertoire sequencing (MIDCIRS) and TCR RNA copy counting. Study-wide conclusions, independent of this receptor: In CMV-specific effector cells, clones with more than 20 RNA copies accounted for over 99% of molecules, whereas in naive cells such clones accounted for under 1%. Modeling indicated approximately 3 TCR RNA copies recovered per cell, compared with about 9.7 by digital PCR, which implies a capture efficiency of approximately 30%. Spiked-in Jurkat TCR RNA equivalent to a single cell was reported to be detectable even among more than 900,000 naive CD8 T cells. Highly expanded clone sizes could be underestimated if identical TCR molecules share a barcode. The naive libraries included spiked-in Jurkat TCR RNA (around nine copies' worth), and this Jurkat TCR RNA is not part of the donor repertoire. When barcode sub-clustering was left out, chimeric consensus sequences inflated TCR diversity, with chimeras reaching as high as 47%.

Naive CD8 T cell libraries were made from roughly 18,000 to 920,000 sorted cells using 10%, 30% or 50% of purified RNA. Naive CD8 T cells were FACS-sorted as CD8+CD4-CCR7+CD45RA+ on a BD FACSAria II into RLT Plus buffer. To test detection sensitivity, Jurkat RNA equivalent to more than 8 TCR copies was spiked into samples of roughly 18,000-1,000,000 naive CD8 T cells. CD8 T cells were enriched using RosetteSep CD8+ T Cell Enrichment Cocktail and Ficoll-Paque, and the enriched cells then underwent ACK red cell lysis. From a lookup of the germline V gene, CDR1 and CDR2 are MNHEY and SVGAGI. The cysteine opens and the phenylalanine closes a CDR3 of 15 amino acids. Only the CDR3 region is kept as DNA, spanning 45 bases read in frame from base 1. Between the V and J ends, shortened by 6 bases and 0 bases respectively, the junction contains 9 bases.

Sequencing was performed on naive CD8+ T cells from blood, with Jurkat cell RNA spiked in. Interpreted using the paper, the cell subset or site label stands for: FACS-sorted CD8+CD4-CCR7+CD45RA+ naive T cells. The V gene is TRBV6-5 and the J gene is TRBJ1-6; possibly the D gene is TRBD1, per 6 matching bases. This TCR came from a human donor in good health. Some libraries in this study had Jurkat cell RNA spiked in. The DNA sequence reads TGTGCCAGCAGCCAGGACAGCTCCTATAATTCACCCCTCCACTTT. Its protein reads: CASSQDSSYNSPLHF.